One sample yielded the 19 T cell receptor beta chains listed below, sequenced in a study of cytomegalovirus exposure and HLA in healthy donors. Researchers ran the PCR with 60 Vbeta and 13 Jbeta primers. Assay used: immunoSEQ multiplex PCR; TCRdb lists only in-frame clones, some missing. The data show about 160,000 clones, with roughly 81% seen just once and roughly 2.1% held by the top ten. The sample taken for sequencing was PBMCs. These receptors all come from a man aged 18 to 35 in good health and CMV-seropositive.

The chain couples TRBV19 to TRBJ1-5; D is unclear. The CDR3 is 18 amino acids. The V end lost 0 bases, the J end lost 0 bases, and 15 bases lay between the germline ends. Germline assignment: CDR1 LNHDA and CDR2 SQIVND (reference sequence). The CDR3 DNA sequence: TGTGCCAGTAGTATAGACGCCCGGAGCCTTTATAGCAATCAGCCCCAGCATTTT. Residues: CASSIDARSLYSNQPQHF.

V gene TRBV5-6 combines with J gene TRBJ2-7; the D gene is possibly TRBD1 (7 bases). This CDR3 has 15 amino acids. V was cut by 0 bases and J by 1 base, with 11 bases left in between. Per germline, CDR1 SGHDT and CDR2 YYEEEE. Here the CDR3 DNA reads TGTGCCAGCAGCTTGGGGAGGGGACAGTCCTACGAGCAGTACTTC. Amino acid sequence: CASSLGRGQSYEQYF.

CDR3 sequence: CASSFGDTEAFF. The CDR3 bases are TGTGCCAGCAGCTTCGGGGACACTGAAGCTTTCTTT. The chain employs TRBV7-8 and TRBJ1-1; D is uncertain. This CDR3 comprises 12 residues. Germline CDR1 is SGHVS and CDR2 is FQNEAQ. V shed 3 bases and J shed 3 bases, with 5 bases lying between them.

The rearrangement joins TRBV7-9 to TRBJ2-1, with 11 nucleotides matching TRBD2. There are 15 residues in the CDR3. Germline loops: CDR1 SEHNR, CDR2 FQNEAQ (reference sequence). V gave up 4 bases and J gave up 4 bases; unmatched junction bases: 3. CDR3 DNA sequence: TGTGCCAGCAGCTCCGGGACTAGCGGATACAATGAGCAGTTCTTC. Protein product: CASSSGTSGYNEQFF.

V and J are TRBV11-3 and TRBJ2-7; TRBD1 is a possible D gene (5 bases). With 0 bases removed from V and 7 bases from J, the gap between germline ends came to 7 bases. CDR3 size: 12 residues. Germline lookup yields CDR1 SGHNT and CDR2 YENEEA. As DNA, the CDR3 is TGTGCCAGCAGCTTAGATAGGGGAGAGCAGTACTTC. Its protein is CASSLDRGEQYF. Full variable domain (remainder filled in from reference TRBV11-3 and TRBJ2-7): EAGVVQSPRYKIIEKKQPVAFWCNPISGHNTLYWYLQNLGQGPELLIRYENEEAVDDSQLPKDRFSAERLKGVDSTLKIQPAELGDSAVYLCASSLDRGEQYFGPGTRLTVT.

The chain links TRBV7-8 to TRBJ1-6; no definite D call. With 3 bases removed from V and 9 bases from J, the gap between germline ends came to 18 bases. Germline loops: CDR1 SGHVS, CDR2 FQNEAQ. This CDR3 contains 16 residues. The CDR3 DNA is TGTGCCAGCAGCTTGAACACGGTTACGTCGGGTTCACCCCTCCACTTT. It translates to CASSLNTVTSGSPLHF.

CDR3 nucleotides: TGTGCCAGCAGCTTAGTTCGCACGGGAGGGGGCAGCTCCTACAATGAGCAGTTCTTC. Translation: CASSLVRTGGGSSYNEQFF. V usage is TRBV7-2 and J usage is TRBJ2-1; perhaps TRBD2 as D (8 bases). Germline V gives CDR1 SGHTA, CDR2 FQGNSA. The CDR3 has 19 residues. With 1 base removed from V and 0 bases from J, the gap between germline ends came to 19 bases.

The CDR3 nucleotides read TGCGCCAGCAGCCAAGATCTTTTGAATGAGCAGTTCTTC. It codes for CASSQDLLNEQFF. J is TRBJ2-1 and V is TRBV4-3; D is unclear. This CDR3 is 13 amino acids long. V was cut by 0 bases and J by 7 bases, with 7 bases left in between. Per the germline V gene, CDR1 is LGHNA and CDR2 is YSLEER.

V gene TRBV5-6 combines with J gene TRBJ2-2; TRBD2 is a possible D gene (5 bases). The CDR3 is made up of 12 amino acids. Germline lookup yields CDR1 SGHDT and CDR2 YYEEEE. The germline V and J ends were trimmed by 7 bases and 5 bases, with 9 bases remaining between them. The CDR3 protein is CASRRRTGELFF. CDR3 DNA sequence: TGTGCCAGCCGGCGGAGGACCGGGGAGCTGTTTTTT.

The V call is TRBV6-5, the J call TRBJ1-2; D is possibly TRBD1 (5 bases). Germline-derived CDR1 and CDR2 are MNHEY and SVGAGI. This CDR3 contains 16 residues. Trimming removed 2 bases from V and 2 bases from J, with 15 bases in between. The DNA of the CDR3 is TGTGCCAGCAGTTACGTGGCAGGACATAACAACTATGGCTACACCTTC. Its protein product is CASSYVAGHNNYGYTF.

The chain has TRBV30 and TRBJ2-1; 10 nucleotides align to TRBD2. Losses at the gene ends were 5 bases for V and 9 bases for J; bases not matched to a gene: 13. This CDR3 is 15 amino acids long. Germline CDR1 and CDR2: GTSNPN and SVGIG (reference sequence). This chain's CDR3 is CAWGRGSGGASEQFF. The CDR3 DNA reads TGTGCCTGGGGCCGGGGGAGCGGGGGGGCCAGTGAGCAGTTCTTC.

Regarding this clone: This specimen includes other DNA sequences encoding the same CDR3. The chain uses TRBV27 and TRBJ1-2, with D possibly matching TRBD1 (6 bases). The CDR3 length is 12 residues. Germline assignment: CDR1 MNHEY and CDR2 SMNVEV (reference sequence). The V gene lost 6 bases and the J gene lost 6 bases, with 11 bases spanning the gap. CDR3 sequence reads: CASSSGGNGYTF. CDR3 coding DNA: TGTGCCAGCAGCTCGGGGGGCAATGGCTACACCTTC.

The chain combines TRBV19 with TRBJ1-5; D is undetermined. Trimming removed 6 bases at V and 4 bases at J, with 7 bases between. The V gene's germline CDR1 is LNHDA and CDR2 SQIVND (reference sequence). This CDR3 region has 12 residues. The CDR3 here is CASRRENQPQHF. For the CDR3, the DNA is TGTGCCAGTAGAAGGGAGAATCAGCCCCAGCATTTT. The full variable domain, completed using reference TRBV19 and TRBJ1-5, is DGGITQSPKYLFRKEGQNVTLSCEQNLNHDAMYWYRQDPGQGLRLIYYSQIVNDFQKGDIAEGYSVSREKKESFPLTVTSAQKNPTAFYLCASRRENQPQHFGDGTRLSIL.

The chain joins TRBV4-1 to TRBJ1-1; maybe TRBD1 (5 bases). The CDR3 runs to 14 residues. Trimming shortened V by 1 base and J by 6 bases, and 12 bases separated the two germline ends. Germline V gives CDR1 MGHRA, CDR2 YSYEKL. The CDR3 nucleotides read TGCGCCAGCAGCCAAGGTTTTGGGGCACCTGAAGCTTTCTTT. Translated: CASSQGFGAPEAFF.

V usage is TRBV28 and J usage is TRBJ1-2, with a tentative D call TRBD1 (6 bases). Between the trimmed V and J ends, which lost 6 bases and 5 bases, there was a span of 16 bases. The CDR3 has 14 residues. Per germline, CDR1 MDHEN and CDR2 SYDVKM. CDR3 coding DNA: TGTGCCAGCAGCGATTTCAGGGGAAAATATGGCTACACCTTC. Translating gives CASSDFRGKYGYTF.

The genes are TRBV20-1 and TRBJ2-5; D unresolved. V lost 3 bases and J 7 bases, leaving 6 bases between the germline ends. CDR3 length: 10 residues. The V gene's germline CDR1 is DFQATT and CDR2 SNEGSKA (reference sequence). Here the CDR3 DNA reads TGCAGTGCTAGGAACGGGACCCAGTACTTC. Protein sequence: CSARNGTQYF.

The chain recombines TRBV7-3 with TRBJ1-6; TRBD1 is a possible D gene (6 bases). Germline CDR1 and CDR2: SGHTA and FQGTGA. The CDR3 runs to 15 residues. The germline V and J ends were trimmed by 7 bases and 9 bases, with 19 bases remaining between them. As DNA, the CDR3 is TGTGCCAGCATCCTTGACAGGCCCACGGGTTCACCCCTCCACTTT. Its translation is CASILDRPTGSPLHF.

This clone was detected only once. The chain carries TRBV18 and TRBJ2-3; D may be TRBD1 (5 bases). Germline V lookup: CDR1 KGHSH, CDR2 LQKENI. The CDR3 totals 15 residues. The V and J ends lost 2 bases and 3 bases respectively, with 12 bases between them. CDR3 in DNA: TGTGCCAGCTCACCAAGTTCAGGGATAACAGATACGCAGTATTTT. It yields the protein CASSPSSGITDTQYF.

The chain links TRBV4-3 to TRBJ2-1; possible D gene TRBD2, 5 bases. Germline assignment: CDR1 LGHNA and CDR2 YSLEER. Trimming shortened V by 0 bases and J by 4 bases, and 13 bases separated the two germline ends. The CDR3 loop spans 16 amino acids. The CDR3 reads CASSQDEGDVYNEQFF. CDR3 DNA: TGCGCCAGCAGCCAAGACGAGGGCGACGTTTACAATGAGCAGTTCTTC.